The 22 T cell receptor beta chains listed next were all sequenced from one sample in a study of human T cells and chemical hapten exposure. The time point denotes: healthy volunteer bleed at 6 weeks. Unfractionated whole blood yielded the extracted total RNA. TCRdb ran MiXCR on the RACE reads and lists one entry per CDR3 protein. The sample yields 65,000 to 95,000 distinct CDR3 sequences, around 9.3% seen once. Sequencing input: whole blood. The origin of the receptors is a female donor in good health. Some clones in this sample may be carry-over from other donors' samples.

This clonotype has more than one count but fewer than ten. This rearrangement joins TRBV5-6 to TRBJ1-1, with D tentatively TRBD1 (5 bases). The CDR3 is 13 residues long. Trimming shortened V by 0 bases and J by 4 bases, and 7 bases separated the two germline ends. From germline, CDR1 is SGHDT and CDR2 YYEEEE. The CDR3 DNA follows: TGTGCCAGCAGCTTGGGAGGGGCCACTGAAGCTTTCTTT. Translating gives CASSLGGATEAFF.

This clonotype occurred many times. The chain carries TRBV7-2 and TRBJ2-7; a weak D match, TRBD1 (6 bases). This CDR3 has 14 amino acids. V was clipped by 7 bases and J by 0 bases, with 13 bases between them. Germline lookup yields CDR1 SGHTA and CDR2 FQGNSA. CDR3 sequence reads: CASKLDRGSYEQYF. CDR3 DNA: TGTGCCAGCAAACTGGACAGAGGCTCCTACGAGCAGTACTTC. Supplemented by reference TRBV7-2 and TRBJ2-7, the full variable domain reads GAGVSQSPSNKVTEKGKDVELRCDPISGHTALYWYRQSLGQGLEFLIYFQGNSAPDKSGLPSDRFSAERTGGSVSTLTIQRTQQEDSAVYLCASKLDRGSYEQYFGPGTRLTVT.

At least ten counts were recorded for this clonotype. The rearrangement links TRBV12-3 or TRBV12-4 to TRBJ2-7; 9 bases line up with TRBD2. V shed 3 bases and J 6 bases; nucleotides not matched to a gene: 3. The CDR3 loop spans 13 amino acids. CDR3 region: CASSLRGGAEQYF. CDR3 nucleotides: TGTGCCAGCAGTTTGCGGGGGGGCGCCGAGCAGTACTTC.

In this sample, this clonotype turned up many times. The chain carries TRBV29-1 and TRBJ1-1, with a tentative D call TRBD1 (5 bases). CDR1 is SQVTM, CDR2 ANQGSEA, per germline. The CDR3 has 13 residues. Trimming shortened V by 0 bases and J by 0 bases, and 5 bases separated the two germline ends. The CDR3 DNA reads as TGCAGCGTTGAAGAACAGGTGAACACTGAAGCTTTCTTT. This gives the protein CSVEEQVNTEAFF.

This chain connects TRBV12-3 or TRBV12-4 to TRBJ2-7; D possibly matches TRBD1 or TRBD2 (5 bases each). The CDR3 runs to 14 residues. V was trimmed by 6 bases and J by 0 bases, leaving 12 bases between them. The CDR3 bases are TGTGCCAGCAGCTTTAAGGGGAGCTCCTACGAGCAGTACTTC. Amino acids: CASSFKGSSYEQYF.

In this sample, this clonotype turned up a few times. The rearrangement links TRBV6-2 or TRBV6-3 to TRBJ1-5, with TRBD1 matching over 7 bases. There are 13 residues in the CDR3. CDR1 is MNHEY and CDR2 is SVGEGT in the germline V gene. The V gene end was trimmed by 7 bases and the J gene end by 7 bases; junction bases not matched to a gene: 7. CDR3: CASIQGGGQPQHF. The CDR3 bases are TGTGCCAGCATCCAGGGGGGGGGGCAGCCCCAGCATTTT.

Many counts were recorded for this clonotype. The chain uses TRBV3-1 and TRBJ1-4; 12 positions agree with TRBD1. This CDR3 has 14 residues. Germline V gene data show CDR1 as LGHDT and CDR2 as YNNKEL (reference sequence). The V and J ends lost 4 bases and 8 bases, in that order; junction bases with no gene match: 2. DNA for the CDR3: TGTGCCAGCAGCCGCGGGACAGGGGGCGAAAAACTGTTTTTT. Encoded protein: CASSRGTGGEKLFF.

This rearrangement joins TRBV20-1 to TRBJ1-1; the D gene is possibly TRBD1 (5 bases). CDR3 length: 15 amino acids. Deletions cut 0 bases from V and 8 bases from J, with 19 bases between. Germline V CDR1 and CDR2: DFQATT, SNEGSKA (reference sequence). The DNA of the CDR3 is TGCAGTGCTAGAGATCCCCGGCAGGGAAACGAGGAAGCTTTCTTT. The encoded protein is CSARDPRQGNEEAFF.

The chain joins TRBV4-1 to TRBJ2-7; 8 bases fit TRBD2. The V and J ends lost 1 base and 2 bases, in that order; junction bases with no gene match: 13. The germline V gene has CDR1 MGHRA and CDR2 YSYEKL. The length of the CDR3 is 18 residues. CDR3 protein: CASSQGLRKRGTPYEQYF. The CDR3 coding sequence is TGCGCCAGCAGCCAAGGTCTACGCAAGCGGGGGACCCCCTACGAGCAGTACTTC.

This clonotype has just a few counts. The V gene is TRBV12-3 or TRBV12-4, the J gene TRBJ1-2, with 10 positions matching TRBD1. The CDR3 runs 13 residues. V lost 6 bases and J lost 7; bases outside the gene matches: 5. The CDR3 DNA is TGTGCCAGCAGCGGGGACAGGGGAATTGGCTACACCTTC. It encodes CASSGDRGIGYTF.

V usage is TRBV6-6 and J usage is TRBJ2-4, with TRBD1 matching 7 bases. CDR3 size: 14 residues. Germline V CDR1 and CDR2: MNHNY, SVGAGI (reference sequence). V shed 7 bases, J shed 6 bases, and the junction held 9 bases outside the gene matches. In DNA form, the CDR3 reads TGTGCCAGCAACCAATCCCGGGACAGAAACATTCAGTACTTC. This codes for CASNQSRDRNIQYF.

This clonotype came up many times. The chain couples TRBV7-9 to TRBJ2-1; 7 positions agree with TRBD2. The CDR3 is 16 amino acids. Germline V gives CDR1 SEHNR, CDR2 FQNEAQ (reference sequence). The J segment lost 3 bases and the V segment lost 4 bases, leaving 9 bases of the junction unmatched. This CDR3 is CASSSRLGGDYNEQFF. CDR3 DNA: TGTGCCAGCAGCTCTCGCCTGGGGGGGGACTACAATGAGCAGTTCTTC. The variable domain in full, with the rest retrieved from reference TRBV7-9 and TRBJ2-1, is DTGVSQNPRHKITKRGQNVTFRCDPISEHNRLYWYRQTLGQGPEFLTYFQNEAQLEKSRLLSDRFSAERPKGSFSTLEIQRTEQGDSAMYLCASSSRLGGDYNEQFFGPGTRLTVL.

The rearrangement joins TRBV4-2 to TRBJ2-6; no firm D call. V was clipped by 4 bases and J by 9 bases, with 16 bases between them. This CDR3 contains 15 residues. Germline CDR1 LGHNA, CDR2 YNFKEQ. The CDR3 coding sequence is TGTGCCAGCAGCCGAGAGGCGAGCAACAACAACGTCCTGACTTTC. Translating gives CASSREASNNNVLTF.

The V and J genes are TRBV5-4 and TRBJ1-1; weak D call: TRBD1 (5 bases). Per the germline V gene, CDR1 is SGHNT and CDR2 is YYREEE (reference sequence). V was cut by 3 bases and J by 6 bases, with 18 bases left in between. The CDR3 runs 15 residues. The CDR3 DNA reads TGTGCCAGCAGCTCCGATGGGGCAGATTTCGCTGAAGCTTTCTTT. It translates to CASSSDGADFAEAFF.

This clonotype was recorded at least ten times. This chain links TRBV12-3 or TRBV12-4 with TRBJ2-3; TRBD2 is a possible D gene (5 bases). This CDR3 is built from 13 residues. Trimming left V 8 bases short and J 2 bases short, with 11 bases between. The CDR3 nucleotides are TGTGCCAGCGGGAGACTGGTCACAGATACGCAGTATTTT. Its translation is CASGRLVTDTQYF.

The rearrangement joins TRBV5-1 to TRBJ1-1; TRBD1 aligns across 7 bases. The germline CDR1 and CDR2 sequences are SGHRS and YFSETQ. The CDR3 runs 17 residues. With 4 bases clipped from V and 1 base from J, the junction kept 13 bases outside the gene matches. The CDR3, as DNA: TGCGCCAGCAGCCCATTCACAGGGGTCCCGGAGAACACTGAAGCTTTCTTT. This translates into CASSPFTGVPENTEAFF.

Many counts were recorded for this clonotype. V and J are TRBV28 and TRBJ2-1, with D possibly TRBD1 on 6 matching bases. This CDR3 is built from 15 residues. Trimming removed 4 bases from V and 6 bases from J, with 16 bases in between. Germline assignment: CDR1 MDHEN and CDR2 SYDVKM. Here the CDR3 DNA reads TGTGCCAGCAGTTCCGCAGGGGAAGGAATCAATGAGCAGTTCTTC. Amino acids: CASSSAGEGINEQFF.

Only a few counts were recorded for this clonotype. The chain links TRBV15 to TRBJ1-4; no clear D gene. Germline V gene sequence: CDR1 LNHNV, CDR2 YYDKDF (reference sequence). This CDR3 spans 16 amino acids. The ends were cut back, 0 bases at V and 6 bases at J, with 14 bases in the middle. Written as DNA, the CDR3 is TGTGCCACCAGCAGAGATGGAGGCACATCTTATGAAAAACTGTTTTTT. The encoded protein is CATSRDGGTSYEKLFF.

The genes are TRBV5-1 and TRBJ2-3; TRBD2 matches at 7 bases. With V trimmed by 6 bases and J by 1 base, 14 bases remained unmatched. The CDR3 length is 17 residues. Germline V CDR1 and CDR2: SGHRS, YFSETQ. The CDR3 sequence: CASIPLPGLGGTDTQYF. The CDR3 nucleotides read TGCGCCAGCATCCCACTCCCCGGACTAGGTGGCACAGATACGCAGTATTTT.

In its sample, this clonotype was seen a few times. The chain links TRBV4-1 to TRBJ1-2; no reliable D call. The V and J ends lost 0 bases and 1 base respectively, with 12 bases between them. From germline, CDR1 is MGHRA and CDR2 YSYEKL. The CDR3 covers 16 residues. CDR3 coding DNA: TGCGCCAGCAGCCAAGATACGGAACAACATAACTATGGCTACACCTTC. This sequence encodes CASSQDTEQHNYGYTF.

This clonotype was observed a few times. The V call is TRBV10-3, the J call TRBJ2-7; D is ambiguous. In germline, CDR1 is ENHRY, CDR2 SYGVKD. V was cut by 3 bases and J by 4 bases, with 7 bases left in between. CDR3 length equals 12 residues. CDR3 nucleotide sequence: TGTGCCATCAGTGATTCCGGGTACGAGCAGTACTTC. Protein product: CAISDSGYEQYF.

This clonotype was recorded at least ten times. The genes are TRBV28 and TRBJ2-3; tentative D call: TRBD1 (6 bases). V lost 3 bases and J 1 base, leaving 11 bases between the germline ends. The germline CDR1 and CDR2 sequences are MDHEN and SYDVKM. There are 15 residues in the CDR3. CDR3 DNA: TGTGCCAGCAGTTTCGGGGACATCGGCACAGATACGCAGTATTTT. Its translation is CASSFGDIGTDTQYF.